Presented here are 7 T cell receptor beta chains from one specimen sequenced in a study of T cells in Graves' hyperthyroidism and ophthalmopathy. TCR beta CDR3 sequences were amplified from RNA transcripts. The HTBI set primed first-round TCR CDR3 RT-PCR. In TCRdb, the multiplex PCR reads were re-called with MiXCR into one record per CDR3 protein. Here the sample spans hundreds of thousands of distinct CDR3 sequences, about 15% being singletons. The sequenced sample consisted of blood. These receptors all stem from a woman aged 45-65 years with Graves' ophthalmopathy.

This chain uses TRBV5-4 with TRBJ2-7, with 7 bases that match TRBD1. The CDR3 covers 14 residues. V gave up 4 bases and J gave up 3 bases; unmatched junction bases: 7. Germline V gene lookup returns CDR1 SGHNT and CDR2 YYREEE (reference sequence). The CDR3 reads CASSPGTALYEQYF. CDR3 nucleotides: TGTGCCAGCAGCCCCGGGACAGCCCTCTACGAGCAGTACTTC.

This clonotype occurred many times. The rearrangement links TRBV28 to TRBJ2-7, with D hard to call. V gave up 9 bases and J gave up 2 bases, with 14 bases separating them. This CDR3 has 13 amino acids. Germline lookup yields CDR1 MDHEN and CDR2 SYDVKM. As DNA, the CDR3 is TGTGCCAGTCCGAGGAGCACCCCCTACGAGCAGTACTTC. As protein: CASPRSTPYEQYF.

This clonotype has only a few counts. This chain joins TRBV24-1 and TRBJ2-1; D is possibly TRBD1 (5 bases). The CDR3 length is 12 residues. Germline lookup yields CDR1 KGHDR and CDR2 SFDVKD. V was pared by 9 bases and J by 3 bases, with 8 bases between. The CDR3 region is CATGQGYNEQFF. The DNA for the CDR3 is TGTGCCACCGGGCAGGGCTACAATGAGCAGTTCTTC.

Ten or more counts support this clonotype. The rearrangement uses TRBV29-1 and TRBJ1-2; the D gene is possibly TRBD1 (6 bases). CDR1 and CDR2 (germline): SQVTM, ANQGSEA. This CDR3 has 13 residues. Trimming took 4 bases from V and 5 from J, leaving 14 bases between them. In nucleotides, the CDR3 is TGCAGCGTTGGGGGGGCAGGGAGTTATGGCTACACCTTC. This gives the protein CSVGGAGSYGYTF. The full variable domain, in which reference TRBV29-1 and TRBJ1-2 provide the parts outside the CDR3, is SAVISQKPSRDICQRGTSLTIQCQVDSQVTMMFWYRQQPGQSLTLIATANQGSEATYESGFVIDKFPISRPNLTFSTLTVSNMSPEDSSIYLCSVGGAGSYGYTFGSGTRLTVV.

J is TRBJ2-1 and V is TRBV4-3; 7 bases line up with TRBD1. Germline-derived CDR1 and CDR2 are LGHNA and YSLEER. The CDR3 runs to 15 residues. Unmatched junction bases numbered 4, after V lost 0 bases and J lost 5 bases. The CDR3, as DNA: TGCGCCAGCAGCCAAGACCACAGGGGTCACAATGAGCAGTTCTTC. Translating gives CASSQDHRGHNEQFF.

The chain joins TRBV18 to TRBJ2-1; TRBD1 matches 10 bases. The CDR3 is 14 amino acids. Per the germline V gene, CDR1 is KGHSH and CDR2 is LQKENI. V trimming: 1 base; J trimming: 9 bases; junction bases outside the gene matches: 3. Here the CDR3 DNA reads TGTGCCAGCTCACCACGACAGGGGGCGCTTGAGCAGTTCTTC. Protein: CASSPRQGALEQFF.

This clonotype appeared many times. The V call is TRBV5-6, the J call TRBJ2-1, with a weak D call TRBD1 (5 bases). This CDR3 is built from 14 residues. Germline values: CDR1 SGHDT, CDR2 YYEEEE. Trimming removed 0 bases from V and 8 bases from J, with 12 bases in between. CDR3 protein: CASSLVQGVDEQFF. CDR3 nucleotides: TGTGCCAGCAGCTTGGTTCAGGGTGTGGATGAGCAGTTCTTC.